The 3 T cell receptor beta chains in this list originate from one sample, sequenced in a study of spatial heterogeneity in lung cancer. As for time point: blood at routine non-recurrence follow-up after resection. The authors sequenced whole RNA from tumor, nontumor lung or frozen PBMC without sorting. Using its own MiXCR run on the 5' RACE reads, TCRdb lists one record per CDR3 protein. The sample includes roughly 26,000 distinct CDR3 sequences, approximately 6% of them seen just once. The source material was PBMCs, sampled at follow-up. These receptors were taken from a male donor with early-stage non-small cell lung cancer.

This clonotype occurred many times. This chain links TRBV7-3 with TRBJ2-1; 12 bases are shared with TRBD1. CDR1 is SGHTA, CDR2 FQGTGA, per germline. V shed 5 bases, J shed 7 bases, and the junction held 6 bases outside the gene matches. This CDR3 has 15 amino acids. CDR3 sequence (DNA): TGTGCCAGCAGCCCGGGACAGGGGGCGAGGAATGAGCAGTTCTTC. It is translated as CASSPGQGARNEQFF.

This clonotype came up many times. The DNA of the CDR3 is TGTGCCAGCAGCTTCCGTGGGGATACGCAGTATTTT. It specifies CASSFRGDTQYF. The rearrangement uses TRBV7-2 and TRBJ2-3; D not resolved. CDR3 size: 12 residues. V dropped 3 bases and J dropped 6 bases, with 7 bases sitting between them. Looked up from germline, CDR1 is SGHTA and CDR2 is FQGNSA.

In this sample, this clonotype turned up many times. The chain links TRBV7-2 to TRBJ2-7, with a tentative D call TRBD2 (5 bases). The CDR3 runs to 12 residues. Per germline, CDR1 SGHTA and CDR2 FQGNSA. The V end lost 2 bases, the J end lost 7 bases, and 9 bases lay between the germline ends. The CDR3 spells CASSLTGGEQYF. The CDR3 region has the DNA TGTGCCAGCAGCTTAACTGGCGGGGAGCAGTACTTC.